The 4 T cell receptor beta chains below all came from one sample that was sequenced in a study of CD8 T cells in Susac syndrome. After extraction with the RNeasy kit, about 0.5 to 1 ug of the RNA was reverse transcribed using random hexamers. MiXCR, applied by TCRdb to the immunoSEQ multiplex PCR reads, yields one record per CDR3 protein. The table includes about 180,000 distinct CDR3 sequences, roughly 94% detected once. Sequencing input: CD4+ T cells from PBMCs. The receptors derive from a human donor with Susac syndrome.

The CDR3: CASSPLGTDYGYTF. Here the CDR3 DNA reads TGTGCCAGCTCACCGCTTGGGACAGACTATGGCTACACCTTC. V and J are TRBV18 and TRBJ1-2, with 7 bases matching TRBD1. The V gene end was trimmed by 3 bases and the J gene end by 3 bases; junction bases not matched to a gene: 4. The CDR3 sequence is 14 residues long. Germline CDR1 reads KGHSH; CDR2 reads LQKENI.

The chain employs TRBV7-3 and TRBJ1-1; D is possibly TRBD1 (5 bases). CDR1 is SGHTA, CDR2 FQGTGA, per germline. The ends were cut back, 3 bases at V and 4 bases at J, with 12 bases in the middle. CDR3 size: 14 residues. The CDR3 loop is CASSLKGFGTEAFF. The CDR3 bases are TGTGCCAGCAGCTTGAAGGGGTTCGGCACTGAAGCTTTCTTT. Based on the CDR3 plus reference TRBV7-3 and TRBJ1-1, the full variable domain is GAGVSQTPSNKVTEKGKYVELRCDPISGHTALYWYRQSLGQGPEFLIYFQGTGAADDSGLPNDRFFAVRPEGSVSTLKIQRTERGDSAVYLCASSLKGFGTEAFFGQGTRLTVV.

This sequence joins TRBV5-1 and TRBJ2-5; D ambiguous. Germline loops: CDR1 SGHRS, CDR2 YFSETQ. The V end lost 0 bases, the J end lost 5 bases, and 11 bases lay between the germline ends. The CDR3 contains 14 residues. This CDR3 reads CASSLEAGRETQYF. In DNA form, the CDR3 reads TGCGCCAGCAGCTTGGAGGCTGGGCGGGAGACCCAGTACTTC. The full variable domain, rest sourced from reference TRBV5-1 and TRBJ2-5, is KAGVTQTPRYLIKTRGQQVTLSCSPISGHRSVSWYQQTPGQGLQFLFEYFSETQRNKGNFPGRFSGRQFSNSRSEMNVSTLELGDSALYLCASSLEAGRETQYFGPGTRLLVL.

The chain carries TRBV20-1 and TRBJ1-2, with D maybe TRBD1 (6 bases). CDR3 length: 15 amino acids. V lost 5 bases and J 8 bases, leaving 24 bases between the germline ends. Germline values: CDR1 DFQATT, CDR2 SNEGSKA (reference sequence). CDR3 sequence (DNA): TGCAGTGCTGTGGAGGGGGGGGCCGCGGGGAGCGGCTACACCTTC. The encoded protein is CSAVEGGAAGSGYTF.